Following are 26 T cell receptor beta chains from one sample sequenced in a study of Graves' ophthalmopathy and Graves' hyperthyroidism. RNA transcripts served as template for amplifying TCR beta CDR3 sequences. In the first round, RT-PCR was carried out with HTBI primers, and a multiplex PCR formed the second round. One entry per CDR3 protein, called by TCRdb with MiXCR from the multiplex PCR reads. Of 600,000 to 700,000 distinct CDR3 sequences in the sample, about 41% were seen once. The specimen was peripheral blood. Receptors originate from an adult man with Graves' ophthalmopathy.

The V call is TRBV5-1, the J call TRBJ2-2, with 9 nucleotides matching TRBD2. Germline CDR1 and CDR2: SGHRS and YFSETQ. The V and J ends lost 0 bases and 2 bases, in that order; junction bases with no gene match: 2. The CDR3 consists of 16 residues. The CDR3 loop is CASSLALAGNTGELFF. The CDR3 nucleotides read TGCGCCAGCAGCTTGGCTCTAGCGGGAAACACCGGGGAGCTGTTTTTT.

The chain couples TRBV20-1 to TRBJ2-7; TRBD2 is a possible D gene (5 bases). Deletions cut 0 bases from V and 7 bases from J, with 19 bases between. The CDR3 totals 15 residues. CDR1 is DFQATT and CDR2 is SNEGSKA in the germline V gene (reference sequence). CDR3 in amino acids: CSARDGNSPTREQYF. Written as DNA, the CDR3 is TGCAGTGCTAGAGATGGAAACTCACCCACTAGAGAGCAGTACTTC.

This clonotype has a single count. The CDR3 carries no conserved terminal phenylalanine or tryptophan, so it likely arises from a read error. The V and J genes are TRBV27 and TRBJ2-5; 10 bases are shared with TRBD1. V dropped 5 bases and J dropped 4; count of bases not matched to a gene: 10. CDR1 MNHEY and CDR2 SMNVEV come from the germline V gene (reference sequence). The CDR3 is 16 residues long. CDR3 amino acids: CASSRTGTGVPETQYL. The CDR3 nucleotides read TGTGCCAGCAGTCGGACCGGGACAGGGGTGCCAGAGACCCAGTACCTC.

This chain connects TRBV10-3 to TRBJ1-1, with 7 bases identical to TRBD1. V was pared by 4 bases and J by 1 base, with 6 bases of the junction left unmatched. CDR1 ENHRY and CDR2 SYGVKD come from the germline V gene. This CDR3 has 15 residues. The CDR3 DNA sequence: TGTGCCATCAGTGCCTTCGACAGGGAGAACACTGAAGCTTTCTTT. Translated, it gives CAISAFDRENTEAFF.

Only a few counts were recorded for this clonotype. One junction end disagrees with the germline gene, perhaps due to a read error. This chain uses TRBV7-9 with TRBJ2-7, with 8 positions matching TRBD2. In germline, CDR1 is SEHNR, CDR2 FQNEAQ (reference sequence). The CDR3 totals 17 residues. CDR3 in amino acids: CASSQGVLAGISYEQYF. In DNA, the CDR3 is TGCGCCAGCAGTCAAGGCGTCCTAGCGGGCATCTCCTACGAGCAGTACTTC.

The CDR3 DNA is TGTGCCATCCTTCCGGGACAGGGTATCGGGGAAGCTTTCTTT. It yields the protein CAILPGQGIGEAFF. The rearrangement joins TRBV10-3 to TRBJ1-1; 9 bases match TRBD1. Looked up from germline, CDR1 is ENHRY and CDR2 is SYGVKD. Trimming took 8 bases from V and 8 from J; bases not matched to a gene: 12. The length of the CDR3 is 14 residues.

A note on this clonotype: The CDR3 carries no conserved terminal phenylalanine or tryptophan, so it likely arises from a read error. No DNA is shown, since the ends of the CDR3 on it are uncertain; the CDR3 is the one TCRdb lists. This sequence joins TRBV6-5 and TRBJ1-6. Germline CDR1 is MNHEY and CDR2 is SVGAGI. The CDR3 is made up of 8 amino acids, end residues included. CDR3 region: CASSSNPT.

This clonotype showed up just a few times. This chain's CDR3 is CASRPRQNTEAFF. In nucleotides, the CDR3 is TGTGCCAGCAGGCCAAGACAGAACACTGAAGCTTTCTTT. The chain carries TRBV12-3 or TRBV12-4 and TRBJ1-1; D is uncertain. V was cut by 6 bases and J by 1 base, with 9 bases left in between. The CDR3 spans 13 residues.

In this sample, this clonotype turned up a few times. The V call is TRBV12-3 or TRBV12-4, the J call TRBJ1-2; tentatively, D is TRBD1 (6 bases). V was clipped by 6 bases and J by 5 bases, with 13 bases between them. This CDR3 is 13 amino acids long. CDR3 bases: TGTGCCAGCAGCTCCCCAGGGGCTTATGGCTACACCTTC. Its translation is CASSSPGAYGYTF.

This clonotype has at least ten counts. This chain joins TRBV19 and TRBJ1-2; D is ambiguous. The germline V gene has CDR1 LNHDA and CDR2 SQIVND (reference sequence). V lost 7 bases and J 1 base, leaving 7 bases between the germline ends. The CDR3 sequence is 12 residues long. The CDR3 region is CASTGLNYGYTF. CDR3 DNA: TGTGCCAGTACAGGACTTAACTATGGCTACACCTTC.

In the case of this clonotype: This may come from a read error, since a much larger clone is one base off. The chain recombines TRBV19 with TRBJ1-5; TRBD1 aligns across 7 bases. This CDR3 contains 14 residues. V dropped 4 bases and J dropped 7; count of bases not matched to a gene: 7. Per germline, CDR1 LNHDA and CDR2 SQIVND (reference sequence). CDR3 protein: CASSNTGEEQPQHF. The CDR3 coding sequence is TGTGCCAGTAGTAATACAGGGGAGGAACAGCCCCAGCATTTT.

This clonotype was observed at least ten times. CDR3 region: CASTYQGSLGTQYF. The CDR3 nucleotides are TGTGCCAGCACCTACCAGGGATCCCTGGGGACCCAGTACTTC. This chain connects TRBV6-1 to TRBJ2-5; D perhaps matches TRBD1 (5 bases). Germline CDR1 and CDR2: MNHNS and SASEGT. CDR3 size: 14 residues. Trimming removed 7 bases from V and 7 bases from J, with 19 bases in between.

This clonotype occurred many times. V is TRBV7-6 and J is TRBJ2-5; D is possibly TRBD2 (7 bases). The CDR3 extends over 16 amino acids. Germline CDR1 reads SGHVS; CDR2 reads FNYEAQ. Trimming removed 1 base at V and 2 bases at J, with 14 bases between. DNA for the CDR3: TGTGCCAGCAGCTTAGTTGGGAGGGGGGGACAAGAGACCCAGTACTTC. It yields the protein CASSLVGRGGQETQYF.

This clonotype appeared many times. V and J are TRBV14 and TRBJ1-4; D not certain. Germline-derived CDR1 and CDR2 are SGHDN and FVKESK. The length of the CDR3 is 14 residues. Trimming removed 2 bases from V and 3 bases from J, with 7 bases in between. The CDR3 region has the DNA TGTGCCAGCAGCCAATCCTTGGCTAATGAAAAACTGTTTTTT. It yields the protein CASSQSLANEKLFF. Drawing the rest from reference TRBV14 and TRBJ1-4, the complete variable domain is EAGVTQFPSHSVIEKGQTVTLRCDPISGHDNLYWYRRVMGKEIKFLLHFVKESKQDESGMPNNRFLAERTGGTYSTLKVQPAELEDSGVYFCASSQSLANEKLFFGSGTQLSVL.

In DNA form, the CDR3 reads TGTGCCAGCCCCGGGCCCGGACAGGGTAACTATGGCTACACCTTC. As protein: CASPGPGQGNYGYTF. The chain has TRBV25-1 and TRBJ1-2, with TRBD1 matching 8 bases. The CDR3 extends over 15 amino acids. Per the germline V gene, CDR1 is MGHDK and CDR2 is SYGVNS. The junction had 9 bases not matched to a gene; V was cut back by 8 bases and J by 1 base.

The V call is TRBV7-9, the J call TRBJ2-7; 8 nucleotides match TRBD2. CDR1 and CDR2 (germline): SEHNR, FQNEAQ (reference sequence). This CDR3 is built from 20 residues. V was pared by 0 bases and J by 0 bases, with 16 bases of the junction left unmatched. In DNA form, the CDR3 reads TGTGCCAGCAGCTTAGCGTTTGGGCGGTCGGGGGGGCTCAGCTCCTACGAGCAGTACTTC. Encoded protein: CASSLAFGRSGGLSSYEQYF.

This clonotype has a count of ten or more. The CDR3 region has the DNA TGTGCCAGCAGCTCCAGGGGGGAGGGGCTTCAAGAGACCCAGTACTTC. This sequence encodes CASSSRGEGLQETQYF. This rearrangement joins TRBV7-9 to TRBJ2-5; D tentatively reads TRBD1 or TRBD2 (7 bases each). CDR1 and CDR2 (germline): SEHNR, FQNEAQ (reference sequence). The CDR3 is made up of 16 amino acids. V lost 4 bases to trimming and J lost 2 bases, with 17 bases between them.

The V call is TRBV9, the J call TRBJ1-3; D is unresolved. Germline CDR1 is SGDLS and CDR2 is YYNGEE. CDR3 length: 16 residues. The V end was cut by 8 bases, the J end by 0 bases, with 18 bases between. This chain's CDR3 is CASSPRTTRSGNTIYF. Written as DNA, the CDR3 is TGTGCCAGTAGTCCGCGGACGACCCGCTCTGGAAACACCATATATTTT.

At least ten counts were recorded for this clonotype. This chain joins TRBV12-3 or TRBV12-4 and TRBJ2-7; 8 bases line up with TRBD1. After removal of 4 bases from V and 5 bases from J, the junction contained 4 bases not matched to a gene. This CDR3 spans 13 amino acids. This CDR3 is CASSWMDRDEQYF. The CDR3 DNA reads as TGTGCCAGCAGTTGGATGGACAGGGACGAGCAGTACTTC.

V usage is TRBV15 and J usage is TRBJ2-3; 7 bases fit TRBD2. Germline CDR1 LNHNV, CDR2 YYDKDF (reference sequence). J lost 0 bases, V lost 0 bases, and 3 bases had no gene match. CDR3 length equals 16 residues. The CDR3 region is CATSRDGGVSTDTQYF. In DNA, the CDR3 is TGTGCCACCAGCAGAGATGGGGGGGTTAGCACAGATACGCAGTATTTT.

About this clonotype itself: This may be a read error: a much more frequent sequence differs by one nucleotide. The V and J genes are TRBV9 and TRBJ2-2, with 12 bases that match TRBD2. Germline V gives CDR1 SGDLS, CDR2 YYNGEE. This CDR3 region has 15 residues. CDR3 bases: TGTGCCGGCAGTGGGACTAGCGGGCTCACCGGGGAGCTGTTTTTT. This encodes CAGSGTSGLTGELFF.

This chain joins TRBV9 and TRBJ1-6; weak D call: TRBD1 (5 bases). Trimming cost V 2 bases and J 1 base, with 13 bases left between them. This CDR3 has 17 amino acids. Germline CDR1 is SGDLS and CDR2 is YYNGEE. The DNA of the CDR3 is TGTGCCAGCAGCGTCGCGGGAGACAGTTCCTATAATTCACCCCTCCACTTT. Translated: CASSVAGDSSYNSPLHF.

The genes are TRBV20-1 and TRBJ2-5; 7 bases map to TRBD2. V lost 3 bases and J lost 1; bases outside the gene matches: 8. This CDR3 has 15 amino acids. Germline CDR1 and CDR2: DFQATT and SNEGSKA (reference sequence). The CDR3 DNA is TGCAGTGCTAGCATCCGCGGGAGTTTCCAAGAGACCCAGTACTTC. Amino acids: CSASIRGSFQETQYF.

In this sample, this clonotype turned up many times. The rearrangement joins TRBV7-9 to TRBJ1-1, with D possibly TRBD1 on 5 matching bases. The germline V gene encodes CDR1 SEHNR and CDR2 FQNEAQ (reference sequence). The CDR3 extends over 13 amino acids. V lost 1 base and J 4 bases, leaving 7 bases between the germline ends. Written as DNA, the CDR3 is TGTGCCAGCAGCTTAGTCGGGGCCACTGAAGCTTTCTTT. Its translation: CASSLVGATEAFF. The full variable domain, rest sourced from reference TRBV7-9 and TRBJ1-1, is DTGVSQNPRHKITKRGQNVTFRCDPISEHNRLYWYRQTLGQGPEFLTYFQNEAQLEKSRLLSDRFSAERPKGSFSTLEIQRTEQGDSAMYLCASSLVGATEAFFGQGTRLTVV.

Ten or more counts support this clonotype. CDR3 in DNA: TGTGCCAGTAGTCTCAGAAGGACAGACTCTAGCAATCAGCCCCAGCATTTT. As protein: CASSLRRTDSSNQPQHF. The chain has TRBV19 and TRBJ1-5, with D possibly matching TRBD1 (6 bases). CDR1 is LNHDA, CDR2 SQIVND, per germline (reference sequence). Trimming took 5 bases from V and 0 from J, leaving 17 bases between them. The CDR3 has 17 amino acids.

This clonotype was seen at least ten times. The chain uses TRBV7-2 and TRBJ2-5; D is perhaps TRBD1 (6 bases). V was pared by 8 bases and J by 0 bases, with 16 bases between. Germline V CDR1 and CDR2: SGHTA, FQGNSA. The CDR3 runs to 15 residues. CDR3 residues: CASGKTGTYQETQYF. CDR3 DNA sequence: TGTGCCAGCGGAAAAACGGGGACATACCAAGAGACCCAGTACTTC.